Listed below are T cell receptor beta chains from one sample, sequenced in a study of beta chain features in type 1 diabetes. Clones were read by immunoSEQ multiplex PCR, and TCRdb kept only the in-frame ones, dropping some. The sample records hundreds of thousands of clones, more than 13% being singletons. Material: naive CD4+ T cells from blood. The receptor source for this set is a man between 18 and 35 years old with type 1 diabetes. The CDR3 runs from the conserved cysteine through the conserved F or W. A D gene is named only where the DNA matches it firmly. Not all rows give a size; the values are once, few, many and, for expanded clones, a class.

d_gene,len,abundance,j_gene,v_gene,CDR3aa,CDR3nt
TRBD2,18,NA,TRBJ2-1,TRBV7-2,CASSPRGAGGSSYNEQFF,TGTGCCAGCAGCCCTCGTGGAGCGGGAGGGAGCTCCTACAATGAGCAGTTCTTC
NA,14,few,TRBJ2-7,TRBV7-9,CAVAPRANSYEQYF,TGTGCCGTAGCGCCCAGGGCGAACTCCTACGAGCAGTACTTC
NA,14,NA,TRBJ2-5,TRBV29-1,CSARGRQSQETQYF,TGCAGCGCTAGAGGCAGACAGTCCCAAGAGACCCAGTACTTC
TRBD1,17,few,TRBJ2-6,TRBV19,CASNYGTGTSGANVLTF,TGTGCCAGCAACTACGGGACAGGGACCTCTGGGGCCAACGTCCTGACTTTC
NA,13,few,TRBJ2-1,TRBV28,CASIGAVRNEQFF,TGTGCCAGCATCGGGGCAGTCCGTAATGAGCAGTTCTTC
TRBD1,13,NA,TRBJ1-1,TRBV19,CASSIDRGAEAFF,TGTGCCAGTAGTATCGACAGGGGAGCTGAAGCTTTCTTT
NA,13,few,TRBJ1-2,TRBV6-1,CASSESTQGWVTF,TGTGCCAGCAGTGAATCAACCCAGGGGTGGGTGACCTTC
TRBD1,15,NA,TRBJ2-5,TRBV14,CASSLGQSFTETQYF,TGTGCCAGCAGCCTGGGACAGAGCTTCACTGAGACCCAGTACTTC
NA,15,few,TRBJ2-1,TRBV7-9,CASSPPGLLWDEQFF,TGTGCCAGCAGCCCCCCCGGGCTCCTATGGGATGAGCAGTTCTTC
NA,16,NA,TRBJ1-4,TRBV4-2,CASSQGGRASNEKLFF,TGTGCCAGCAGCCAAGGGGGCAGGGCCTCTAATGAAAAACTGTTTTTT
TRBD2,14,NA,TRBJ2-7,TRBV25-1,CASSEPGTRGEQYF,TGTGCCAGCAGTGAGCCGGGGACTAGGGGCGAGCAGTACTTC
NA,16,NA,TRBJ2-5,TRBV25-1,CASSESWGPRYVTQYF,TGTGCCAGCAGTGAATCATGGGGCCCTCGGTACGTGACCCAGTACTTC
NA,13,NA,TRBJ2-5,TRBV19,CASKSSGQETQYF,TGTGCCAGTAAATCGTCGGGGCAAGAGACCCAGTACTTC
TRBD2,19,few,TRBJ2-1,TRBV2,CASTRGRGRDFGKYNEQFF,TGTGCCAGCACTAGAGGGAGGGGTCGGGATTTTGGGAAGTACAATGAGCAGTTCTTC
TRBD1,14,NA,TRBJ2-3,TRBV28,CASMDRAGTDTQYF,TGTGCCAGTATGGACAGGGCTGGCACAGATACGCAGTATTTT
NA,14,few,TRBJ2-3,TRBV5-1,CASSLAWISDTQYF,TGCGCCAGCAGCTTGGCCTGGATTTCAGATACGCAGTATTTT
NA,12,few,TRBJ2-1,TRBV30,CAWSPRGNEQFF,TGTGCCTGGAGTCCCCGGGGCAATGAGCAGTTCTTC
NA,15,NA,TRBJ2-1,TRBV7-2,CASSLAVFDGNEQFF,TGTGCCAGCAGCTTAGCAGTTTTTGATGGGAATGAGCAGTTCTTC
NA,12,NA,TRBJ2-5,TRBV6-5,CASSQDEETQYF,TGTGCCAGCAGCCAGGACGAGGAGACCCAGTACTTC
TRBD2,14,few,TRBJ2-1,TRBV5-1,CASSAGGGYNEQFF,TGCGCCAGCTCCGCGGGGGGCGGTTACAATGAGCAGTTCTTC
TRBD1,17,few,TRBJ2-1,TRBV23-1,CASSHAGQGVSYNEQFF,TGCGCCAGCAGTCATGCGGGACAGGGGGTTTCCTACAATGAGCAGTTCTTC
NA,13,few,TRBJ1-5,TRBV9,CASSVGSDQPQHF,TGTGCCAGCAGCGTAGGTAGTGATCAGCCCCAGCATTTT
NA,13,few,TRBJ1-5,TRBV5-4,CASSLGRDQPQHF,TGTGCCAGCAGCTTGGGGAGAGATCAGCCCCAGCATTTT
NA,15,few,TRBJ1-3,TRBV30,CAWEPPGRGGNTIYF,TGTGCCTGGGAACCCCCCGGGAGAGGTGGAAACACCATATATTTT
NA,14,few,TRBJ2-4,TRBV6-5,CASSYGRRKNIQYF,TGTGCCAGCAGTTACGGGCGGAGAAAAAACATTCAGTACTTC
NA,14,NA,TRBJ2-1,TRBV29-1,CSVIRGEVYNEQFF,TGCAGCGTCATCAGGGGAGAGGTCTACAATGAGCAGTTCTTC
TRBD2,17,NA,TRBJ2-3,TRBV29-1,CSVAADPSGGAPDTQYF,TGCAGCGTTGCTGCGGATCCCAGCGGGGGGGCCCCAGATACGCAGTATTTT
NA,11,NA,TRBJ1-2,TRBV30,CGYGPLNGYTF,TGTGGATACGGTCCACTAAATGGCTACACCTTC